These 30 T cell receptor beta chains were all obtained from the same sample, sequenced in a study of cytomegalovirus exposure and HLA in healthy donors. The PCR ran on 60 Vbeta and 13 Jbeta primers. Profiling relied on immunoSEQ multiplex PCR, and the TCRdb table lists in-frame clones only, not all of them. Here the sample spans some 170,000 clones, over 60% being singletons. Specimen: PBMCs. These TCRs come from a woman aged 25 to 39 in good health and CMV-seronegative.

The chain links TRBV29-1 to TRBJ2-7; 9 bases match TRBD1. The V segment lost 1 base and the J segment 7 bases; nucleotides outside the gene matches: 11. There are 15 residues in the CDR3. The germline CDR1 and CDR2 sequences are SQVTM and ANQGSEA. The CDR3 DNA is TGCAGCGTTGAAGTTAATACAGGGGGCCGGGGGGAGCAGTACTTC. Translating gives CSVEVNTGGRGEQYF.

The chain employs TRBV30 and TRBJ1-6, with 8 bases fitting TRBD1. J lost 9 bases, V lost 3 bases, and 1 base had no gene match. The germline V gene has CDR1 GTSNPN and CDR2 SVGIG (reference sequence). This CDR3 is built from 12 residues. The CDR3, as DNA: TGTGCCTGGAGGGACAGGGTTTCACCCCTCCACTTT. Translated, it gives CAWRDRVSPLHF. The full variable domain, with the rest looked up from reference TRBV30 and TRBJ1-6, is SQTIHQWPATLVQPVGSPLSLECTVEGTSNPNLYWYRQAAGRGLQLLFYSVGIGQISSEVPQNLSASRPQDRQFILSSKKLLLSDSGFYLCAWRDRVSPLHFGNGTRLTVT.

The CDR3 sequence is CAGRGGNTEAFF. Here the CDR3 DNA reads TGTGCCGGAAGGGGTGGGAACACTGAAGCTTTCTTT. The chain combines TRBV28 with TRBJ1-1; maybe TRBD1 (5 bases). The germline V and J ends were trimmed by 11 bases and 1 base, with 11 bases remaining between them. Germline loops: CDR1 MDHEN, CDR2 SYDVKM. The CDR3 has 12 amino acids.

CDR3 DNA sequence: TGCGCCAGCAGCTTGGCCGCGGGGGCGCAAGAGACCCAGTACTTC. Translated, it gives CASSLAAGAQETQYF. This chain links TRBV5-1 with TRBJ2-5; possibly TRBD2 for D (7 bases). Per germline, CDR1 SGHRS and CDR2 YFSETQ. The V and J ends lost 0 bases and 2 bases respectively, with 11 bases between them. The CDR3 runs to 15 residues.

V usage is TRBV9 and J usage is TRBJ1-4, with D perhaps matching TRBD1 (6 bases). Germline assignment: CDR1 SGDLS and CDR2 YYNGEE. The CDR3 is 15 residues long. Trimming pared 3 bases from V and 6 bases from J, leaving 15 bases between. The CDR3 spells CASSAPTGKDEKLFF. As DNA, the CDR3 is TGTGCCAGCAGCGCACCAACAGGGAAGGATGAAAAACTGTTTTTT.

This chain links TRBV4-3 with TRBJ2-1; weak D call: TRBD1 (5 bases). Germline CDR1 LGHNA, CDR2 YSLEER. V was trimmed by 1 base and J by 6 bases, leaving 10 bases between them. This CDR3 is 14 amino acids long. Here the CDR3 reads CASSQGRVVNEQFF. The CDR3 DNA follows: TGCGCCAGCAGCCAAGGCAGGGTAGTCAATGAGCAGTTCTTC.

The rearrangement uses TRBV6-6 and TRBJ2-1; 12 nucleotides match TRBD2. The V gene end was trimmed by 6 bases and the J gene end by 6 bases; junction bases not matched to a gene: 6. The CDR3 is made up of 15 amino acids. Germline V lookup: CDR1 MNHNY, CDR2 SVGAGI (reference sequence). CDR3 sequence: CASRPTSGGANEQFF. In nucleotides, the CDR3 is TGTGCCAGCAGACCGACTAGCGGGGGTGCCAATGAGCAGTTCTTC.

The rearrangement uses TRBV7-6 and TRBJ2-1, with TRBD2 matching 13 bases. Per the germline V gene, CDR1 is SGHVS and CDR2 is FNYEAQ. The CDR3 contains 17 residues. V shed 3 bases and J 6 bases; nucleotides not matched to a gene: 8. The CDR3 region is CASSFPSGTSGTNEQFF. As DNA, the CDR3 is TGTGCCAGCAGCTTCCCCTCCGGGACTAGCGGGACCAATGAGCAGTTCTTC.

J is TRBJ1-5 and V is TRBV19; a possible D gene is TRBD1 (6 bases). The V end was cut by 6 bases, the J end by 0 bases, with 15 bases between. In germline, CDR1 is LNHDA, CDR2 SQIVND (reference sequence). The CDR3 runs to 16 residues. The CDR3: CASSHPPGASNQPQHF. CDR3 nucleotides: TGTGCCAGTAGCCATCCCCCAGGGGCTAGCAATCAGCCCCAGCATTTT.

The V gene is TRBV2, the J gene TRBJ2-5; 10 bases are a match to TRBD2. The J call is doubtful: the DNA matches TRBJ2-7 better. The CDR3 loop spans 17 amino acids. The germline V gene has CDR1 SNHLY and CDR2 FYNNEI. CDR3 protein: CASSDGLGTSASYEQYF. In nucleotides, the CDR3 is TGTGCCAGCAGTGATGGTCTGGGGACTAGCGCCTCCTACGAGCAGTACTTC.

The chain uses TRBV19 and TRBJ1-1; D gene unclear. CDR1 and CDR2 (germline): LNHDA, SQIVND (reference sequence). The CDR3 is 14 amino acids. V was cut by 6 bases and J by 5 bases, with 16 bases left in between. This CDR3 is CASSPVLGRTEAFF. The CDR3 DNA reads as TGTGCCAGTAGCCCGGTTCTGGGGAGAACTGAAGCTTTCTTT. Looking up the rest from reference TRBV19 and TRBJ1-1 gives the full variable domain: DGGITQSPKYLFRKEGQNVTLSCEQNLNHDAMYWYRQDPGQGLRLIYYSQIVNDFQKGDIAEGYSVSREKKESFPLTVTSAQKNPTAFYLCASSPVLGRTEAFFGQGTRLTVV.

The chain couples TRBV9 to TRBJ1-2; 9 positions match TRBD1. From germline, CDR1 is SGDLS and CDR2 YYNGEE. The CDR3 consists of 14 residues. Trimming cost V 3 bases and J 5 bases; bases outside gene matches: 5. CDR3 nucleotide sequence: TGTGCCAGCAGCGAATCGGGACAGGGATATGGCTACACCTTC. It yields the protein CASSESGQGYGYTF.

This chain links TRBV9 with TRBJ2-1; 10 bases are a match to TRBD2. The CDR3 length is 15 residues. CDR1 and CDR2 (germline): SGDLS, YYNGEE. The V segment lost 0 bases and the J segment 8 bases; nucleotides outside the gene matches: 5. The DNA of the CDR3 is TGTGCCAGCAGCGTAGGAAGCGGGGGGGCCTATGAGCAGTTCTTC. Protein sequence: CASSVGSGGAYEQFF.

The J gene is TRBJ1-4, the V gene TRBV28, with D maybe TRBD1 (6 bases). CDR3 length equals 17 residues. V was trimmed by 7 bases and J by 8 bases, leaving 26 bases between them. Looked up from germline, CDR1 is MDHEN and CDR2 is SYDVKM. The CDR3 reads CASTGGAILGGWEKLFF. The CDR3 nucleotides read TGTGCCAGCACCGGGGGGGCAATTTTGGGGGGATGGGAAAAACTGTTTTTT.

The chain uses TRBV7-9 and TRBJ2-4; TRBD2 matches at 7 bases. Germline CDR1 and CDR2: SEHNR and FQNEAQ (reference sequence). The CDR3 has 13 residues. J was trimmed by 4 bases and V by 5 bases; bases with no gene match: 2. This CDR3 reads CASSPGGKNIQYF. The DNA of the CDR3 is TGTGCCAGCAGCCCGGGGGGAAAAAACATTCAGTACTTC.

The J gene is TRBJ2-2, the V gene TRBV5-8, with D possibly matching TRBD1 (6 bases). The CDR3 runs 15 residues. With 3 bases removed from V and 0 bases from J, the gap between germline ends came to 9 bases. Germline V CDR1 and CDR2: SGHTS, YDEGEE. The CDR3 sequence is CASSSRGPNTGELFF. The CDR3, as DNA: TGTGCCAGCAGCTCCAGGGGACCGAACACCGGGGAGCTGTTTTTT. Looking up the rest from reference TRBV5-8 and TRBJ2-2 gives the full variable domain: EAGVTQSPTHLIKTRGQQATLRCSPISGHTSVYWYQQALGLGLQFLLWYDEGEERNRGNFPPRFSGRQFPNYSSELNVNALELEDSALYLCASSSRGPNTGELFFGEGSRLTVL.

The rearrangement uses TRBV30 and TRBJ1-3; tentative D call: TRBD1 (5 bases). V was trimmed by 4 bases and J by 10 bases, leaving 14 bases between them. Germline loops: CDR1 GTSNPN, CDR2 SVGIG (reference sequence). This CDR3 spans 12 amino acids. CDR3 in DNA: TGTGCCTGGACCCCTGGAGGGGAAACCATATATTTT. It yields the protein CAWTPGGETIYF.

This clone was found a few times. The V gene is TRBV7-2, the J gene TRBJ2-7, with TRBD1 identical over 9 bases. The CDR3 extends over 15 amino acids. Trimming cost V 3 bases and J 3 bases; bases outside gene matches: 6. The germline V gene has CDR1 SGHTA and CDR2 FQGNSA. The DNA for the CDR3 is TGTGCCAGCAGCTTCACGGGACAGGGTAACTACGAGCAGTACTTC. This codes for CASSFTGQGNYEQYF.

V gene TRBV6-1 combines with J gene TRBJ2-3, with D uncertain. CDR3 length: 14 residues. Trimming cost V 6 bases and J 5 bases, with 15 bases left between them. Germline CDR1 MNHNS, CDR2 SASEGT. The CDR3 DNA reads TGTGCCAGCAGGGGCGAGTGGTCAGGAGATACGCAGTATTTT. This codes for CASRGEWSGDTQYF.

This chain uses TRBV9 with TRBJ2-3, with a tentative D call TRBD1 (5 bases). The CDR3 runs to 14 residues. Germline lookup yields CDR1 SGDLS and CDR2 YYNGEE. With 3 bases removed from V and 4 bases from J, the gap between germline ends came to 12 bases. This CDR3 reads CASSEGARPDTQYF. In DNA form, the CDR3 reads TGTGCCAGCAGCGAAGGGGCCCGCCCAGATACGCAGTATTTT.

The chain uses TRBV7-9 and TRBJ1-2, with D possibly matching TRBD1 (5 bases). The CDR3 length is 13 residues. Trimming cost V 4 bases and J 6 bases, with 12 bases left between them. CDR1 and CDR2 from the germline V gene are SEHNR and FQNEAQ (reference sequence). The CDR3 sequence: CASSYSGGDGYTF. In DNA form, the CDR3 reads TGTGCCAGCAGCTACTCGGGGGGAGATGGCTACACCTTC.

The V gene is TRBV4-2, the J gene TRBJ2-2, with D possibly matching TRBD2 (6 bases). From germline, CDR1 is LGHNA and CDR2 YNFKEQ. V lost 0 bases and J 0 bases, leaving 11 bases between the germline ends. The CDR3 consists of 17 residues. As DNA, the CDR3 is TGTGCCAGCAGCCAAGAAACGGGACTTACGAACACCGGGGAGCTGTTTTTT. Amino acid sequence: CASSQETGLTNTGELFF.

Remarks on this clone: One end of the junction fails to match germline, which may point to a read error. This chain uses TRBV7-7 with TRBJ2-2; a possible D gene is TRBD1 (5 bases). The CDR3 runs to 15 residues. Germline CDR1 is SSHAT and CDR2 is FNYEAQ (reference sequence). The CDR3 region has the DNA TGTGCTAGCAGCTTAGAAGGGGCGAACACCGGGGAGCTGTTTTTT. It is translated as CASSLEGANTGELFF. Combining the CDR3 with reference TRBV7-7 and TRBJ2-2 gives the whole variable domain GAGVSQSPRYKVTKRGQDVTLRCDPISSHATLYWYQQALGQGPEFLTYFNYEAQPDKSGLPSDRFSAERPEGSISTLTIQRTEQRDSAMYRCASSLEGANTGELFFGEGSRLTVL.

Only a few counts were recorded for this clone. The genes are TRBV27 and TRBJ1-2; no firm D call. CDR3 length equals 14 residues. V lost 0 bases, J lost 2 bases, and 7 bases lay in between. Germline V gene sequence: CDR1 MNHEY, CDR2 SMNVEV (reference sequence). The DNA for the CDR3 is TGTGCCAGCAGTTTATCGGGCGTAAACTATGGCTACACCTTC. As protein: CASSLSGVNYGYTF.

The rearrangement uses TRBV4-1 and TRBJ2-5; no clear D gene. The germline V and J ends were trimmed by 4 bases and 3 bases, with 27 bases remaining between them. The CDR3 length is 19 residues. CDR1 and CDR2 from the germline V gene are MGHRA and YSYEKL. The CDR3 DNA follows: TGCGCCAGCAGCCCCTCGGGTGGTCCAAAACTCCGGGTCAAAGAGACCCAGTACTTC. Translation gives CASSPSGGPKLRVKETQYF.

This clone was found a few times. The chain recombines TRBV6-1 with TRBJ2-1; D perhaps matches TRBD2 (5 bases). Germline CDR1 MNHNS, CDR2 SASEGT. Trimming took 6 bases from V and 4 from J, leaving 13 bases between them. The CDR3 has 14 amino acids. The CDR3 sequence: CASSEFPGYNEQFF. DNA for the CDR3: TGTGCCAGCAGCGAATTTCCGGGATACAATGAGCAGTTCTTC.

Turning to this clone: Germline is not matched at one junction end, which may reflect a read error. The CDR3 protein is CASSQPTQGIGGYPF. CDR3 nucleotide sequence: TGCGCCAGCAGCCAGCCTACACAGGGAATCGGTGGCTACCCCTTC. V and J are TRBV4-1 and TRBJ1-2; perhaps TRBD1 as D (6 bases). Looked up from germline, CDR1 is MGHRA and CDR2 is YSYEKL. The CDR3 is 15 amino acids.

The V gene is TRBV7-9, the J gene TRBJ2-3; 8 nucleotides match TRBD1. This CDR3 is 12 amino acids long. V dropped 5 bases and J dropped 9; count of bases not matched to a gene: 4. Germline V lookup: CDR1 SEHNR, CDR2 FQNEAQ (reference sequence). The chain's CDR3 is CASSQTGETQYF. The CDR3 DNA reads TGTGCCAGCAGCCAGACAGGGGAAACGCAGTATTTT.

Here the CDR3 DNA reads TGTGCCATCACTGCGGGGGAGGGTGGCTACACCTTC. Protein sequence: CAITAGEGGYTF. This chain links TRBV10-3 with TRBJ1-2; TRBD1 is a possible D gene (5 bases). CDR1 and CDR2 from the germline V gene are ENHRY and SYGVKD. V lost 7 bases, J lost 7 bases, and 13 bases lay in between. The CDR3 extends over 12 amino acids.

This clone occurred once. The chain links TRBV10-3 to TRBJ2-1, with TRBD2 matching 12 bases. The CDR3 has 18 amino acids. The germline CDR1 and CDR2 sequences are ENHRY and SYGVKD. Trimming at V came to 0 bases and at J to 5 bases, leaving 8 bases not matched to a gene. CDR3 residues: CAISESASGRARDNEQFF. The DNA for the CDR3 is TGTGCCATCAGTGAGTCGGCTAGCGGGAGGGCCCGGGACAATGAGCAGTTCTTC.